Presented here are 15 T cell receptor beta chains from one specimen sequenced in a study of blood T cell repertoires in COVID-19. Repertoires were generated with immunoSEQ multiplex PCR, while TCRdb's copy carries only in-frame clones and drops some. The sample consists of about 370,000 clones, 70% to 90% of them appearing once. What was sequenced was peripheral blood. These receptors all stem from a woman aged 30 to 39 with COVID-19, enrolled during active disease.

This rearrangement joins TRBV28 to TRBJ2-3; TRBD1 matches at 7 bases. The trim removed 5 bases at V and 10 bases at J, leaving 9 bases unmatched. The CDR3 length is 13 residues. Germline CDR1 MDHEN, CDR2 SYDVKM. The DNA for the CDR3 is TGTGCCAGCAGTCCCCGGGACAGAAAAGCGCAGTATTTT. Translation: CASSPRDRKAQYF. Complete variable domain (other parts from reference TRBV28 and TRBJ2-3): DVKVTQSSRYLVKRTGEKVFLECVQDMDHENMFWYRQDPGLGLRLIYFSYDVKMKEKGDIPEGYSVSREKKERFSLILESASTNQTSMYLCASSPRDRKAQYFGPGTRLTVL.

Points on this clone: In the same sample, other DNA sequences code for this CDR3. This chain links TRBV30 with TRBJ2-5, with a tentative D call TRBD2 (5 bases). V was clipped by 6 bases and J by 5 bases, with 13 bases between them. The CDR3 has 12 amino acids. In germline, CDR1 is GTSNPN, CDR2 SVGIG (reference sequence). For the CDR3, the DNA is TGTGCCTGTTCTGAGGGTGGCGAGACCCAGTACTTC. Translation: CACSEGGETQYF. Complete variable domain (other parts from reference TRBV30 and TRBJ2-5): SQTIHQWPATLVQPVGSPLSLECTVEGTSNPNLYWYRQAAGRGLQLLFYSVGIGQISSEVPQNLSASRPQDRQFILSSKKLLLSDSGFYLCACSEGGETQYFGPGTRLLVL.

V gene TRBV5-1 combines with J gene TRBJ2-6; TRBD1 matches at 7 bases. Losses at the gene ends were 4 bases for V and 0 bases for J; bases not matched to a gene: 4. The CDR3 sequence is 16 residues long. Germline assignment: CDR1 SGHRS and CDR2 YFSETQ. The CDR3: CASSQGQNSGANVLTF. DNA for the CDR3: TGCGCCAGCAGCCAGGGACAGAACTCTGGGGCCAACGTCCTGACTTTC.

The chain joins TRBV2 to TRBJ2-7; 9 bases map to TRBD2. Looked up from germline, CDR1 is SNHLY and CDR2 is FYNNEI. V was pared by 5 bases and J by 4 bases, with 9 bases of the junction left unmatched. The CDR3 is 15 residues long. This chain's CDR3 is CASSRISGSGYEQYF. The CDR3 DNA is TGTGCCAGCAGTCGTATTAGCGGGAGCGGATACGAGCAGTACTTC.

The CDR3 DNA reads as TGTGCCAGCAGCCTTGTTCGGAACACTGAAGCTTTCTTT. This translates into CASSLVRNTEAFF. J is TRBJ1-1 and V is TRBV2; D is ambiguous. Per the germline V gene, CDR1 is SNHLY and CDR2 is FYNNEI. Trimming removed 6 bases from V and 1 base from J, with 9 bases in between. The CDR3 consists of 13 residues.

The rearrangement joins TRBV7-9 to TRBJ2-3, with 8 bases aligning to TRBD2. The CDR3 length is 15 residues. The germline V gene has CDR1 SEHNR and CDR2 FQNEAQ (reference sequence). Germline trimming cut 5 bases from V and 4 bases from J; bases unmatched to any gene: 8. The CDR3 DNA is TGTGCCAGCAGCCCTCGGGGGGGGGCTCCAGATACGCAGTATTTT. This codes for CASSPRGGAPDTQYF.

The rearrangement uses TRBV2 and TRBJ2-3; maybe TRBD2 (6 bases). Germline assignment: CDR1 SNHLY and CDR2 FYNNEI. V lost 6 bases and J 2 bases, leaving 18 bases between the germline ends. This CDR3 spans 16 amino acids. CDR3 sequence (DNA): TGTGCCAGCAGCGCGGATAGCGGAGAAATCACAGATACGCAGTATTTT. Translated: CASSADSGEITDTQYF.

The V and J genes are TRBV9 and TRBJ2-6; 10 nucleotides agree with TRBD1. Trimming took 4 bases from V and 3 from J; bases not matched to a gene: 7. CDR1 is SGDLS and CDR2 is YYNGEE in the germline V gene. The CDR3 is 17 amino acids. This chain's CDR3 is CASSFRQGAIGANVLTF. The CDR3 bases are TGTGCCAGCAGCTTCCGACAGGGGGCAATTGGGGCCAACGTCCTGACTTTC. The full variable domain, with the rest looked up from reference TRBV9 and TRBJ2-6, is DSGVTQTPKHLITATGQRVTLRCSPRSGDLSVYWYQQSLDQGLQFLIQYYNGEERAKGNILERFSAQQFPDLHSELNLSSLELGDSALYFCASSFRQGAIGANVLTFGAGSRLTVL.

The chain uses TRBV3-1 (or the pseudogene TRBV3-2) and TRBJ2-7; 10 bases align to TRBD2. V was pared by 1 base and J by 5 bases, with 8 bases of the junction left unmatched. Germline CDR1 is LGHDT and CDR2 is YNNKEL (reference sequence). This CDR3 spans 16 amino acids. This CDR3 is CASSQVAGTSANEQYF. The DNA for the CDR3 is TGTGCCAGCAGCCAAGTCGCCGGGACTAGCGCAAACGAGCAGTACTTC.

The chain uses TRBV6-6 and TRBJ1-1; a weak D match, TRBD1 (6 bases). Trimming cost V 8 bases and J 4 bases, with 17 bases left between them. This CDR3 has 14 residues. Per the germline V gene, CDR1 is MNHNY and CDR2 is SVGAGI (reference sequence). The CDR3 sequence is CASLRTERFTEAFF. CDR3 nucleotide sequence: TGTGCCAGCCTCCGGACAGAACGGTTCACTGAAGCTTTCTTT.

J is TRBJ2-7 and V is TRBV5-6, with D unclear. This CDR3 has 18 amino acids. Looked up from germline, CDR1 is SGHDT and CDR2 is YYEEEE. Between the trimmed V and J ends, which lost 2 bases and 1 base, there was a span of 22 bases. The CDR3 spells CASSLVLMSPTESYEQYF. The CDR3 coding sequence is TGTGCCAGCAGCTTAGTTTTAATGTCCCCGACGGAGTCCTACGAGCAGTACTTC.

V gene TRBV7-2 combines with J gene TRBJ2-1; the match to TRBD2 covers 7 bases. Germline V gene lookup returns CDR1 SGHTA and CDR2 FQGNSA. The CDR3 is 15 amino acids. Trimming cost V 5 bases and J 7 bases; bases outside gene matches: 11. The CDR3 region has the DNA TGTGCCAGCAGCCCCTTTGGGGGGAGGGCGAATGAGCAGTTCTTC. Its translation: CASSPFGGRANEQFF.

The V gene is TRBV6-4, the J gene TRBJ2-3, with TRBD1 identical over 8 bases. J lost 6 bases, V lost 3 bases, and 8 bases had no gene match. The germline V gene encodes CDR1 MRHNA and CDR2 SNTAGT. This CDR3 comprises 15 residues. The CDR3 spells CASSETSGQADTQYF. CDR3 sequence (DNA): TGTGCCAGCAGTGAAACCTCGGGACAGGCGGATACGCAGTATTTT.

The chain links TRBV27 to TRBJ1-1; unclear D gene. The CDR3 is 14 residues long. Trimming took 0 bases from V and 6 from J, leaving 11 bases between them. Germline CDR1 is MNHEY and CDR2 is SMNVEV (reference sequence). Here the CDR3 DNA reads TGTGCCAGCAGTTTATCGATCCAGGCCCCTGAAGCTTTCTTT. Amino acids: CASSLSIQAPEAFF.

The chain recombines TRBV3-1 (or the pseudogene TRBV3-2) with TRBJ1-6; 8 nucleotides line up with TRBD1. This CDR3 is 15 amino acids long. With 6 bases clipped from V and 6 bases from J, the junction kept 7 bases outside the gene matches. Germline V gives CDR1 LGHDT, CDR2 YNNKEL (reference sequence). CDR3 in amino acids: CASRAIDRGNSPLHF. The CDR3 DNA follows: TGTGCCAGCAGGGCTATCGACAGGGGTAATTCACCCCTCCACTTT.